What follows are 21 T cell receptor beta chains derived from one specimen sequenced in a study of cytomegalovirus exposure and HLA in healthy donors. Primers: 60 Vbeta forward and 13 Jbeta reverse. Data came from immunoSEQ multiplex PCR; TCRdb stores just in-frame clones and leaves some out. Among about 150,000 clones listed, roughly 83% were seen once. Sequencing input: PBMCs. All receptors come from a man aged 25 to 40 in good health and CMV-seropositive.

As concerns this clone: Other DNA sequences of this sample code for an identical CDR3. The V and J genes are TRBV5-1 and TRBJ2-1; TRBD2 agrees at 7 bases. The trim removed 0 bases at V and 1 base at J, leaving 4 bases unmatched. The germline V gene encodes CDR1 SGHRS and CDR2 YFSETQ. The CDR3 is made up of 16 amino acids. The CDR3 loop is CASSLVAGVSYNEQFF. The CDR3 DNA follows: TGCGCCAGCAGCTTGGTAGCGGGTGTGTCCTACAATGAGCAGTTCTTC.

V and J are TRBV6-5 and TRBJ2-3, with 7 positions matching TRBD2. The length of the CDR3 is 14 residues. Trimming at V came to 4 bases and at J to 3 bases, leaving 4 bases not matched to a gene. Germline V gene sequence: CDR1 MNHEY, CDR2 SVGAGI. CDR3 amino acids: CASSSGTMTDTQYF. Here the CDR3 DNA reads TGTGCCAGCAGTTCCGGGACTATGACAGATACGCAGTATTTT.

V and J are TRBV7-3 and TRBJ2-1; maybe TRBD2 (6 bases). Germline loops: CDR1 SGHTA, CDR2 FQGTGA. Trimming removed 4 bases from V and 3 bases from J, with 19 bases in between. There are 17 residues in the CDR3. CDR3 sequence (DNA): TGTGCCAGCAGCTCTCCTGCGGGGCAGGGCAGCTACAATGAGCAGTTCTTC. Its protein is CASSSPAGQGSYNEQFF.

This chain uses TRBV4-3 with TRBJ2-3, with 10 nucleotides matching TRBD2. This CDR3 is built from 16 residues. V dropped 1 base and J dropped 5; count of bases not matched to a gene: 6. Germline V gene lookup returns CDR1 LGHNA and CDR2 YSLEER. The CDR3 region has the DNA TGCGCCAGCAGCCAAGGAGCGGGGGGGGCAGGAGATACGCAGTATTTT. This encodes CASSQGAGGAGDTQYF.

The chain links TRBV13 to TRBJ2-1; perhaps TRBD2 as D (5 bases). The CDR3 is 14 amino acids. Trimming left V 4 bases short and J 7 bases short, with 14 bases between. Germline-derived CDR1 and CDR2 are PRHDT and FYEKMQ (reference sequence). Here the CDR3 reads CASSSAWRGNEQFF. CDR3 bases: TGTGCCAGCAGCTCGGCCTGGCGCGGGAATGAGCAGTTCTTC.

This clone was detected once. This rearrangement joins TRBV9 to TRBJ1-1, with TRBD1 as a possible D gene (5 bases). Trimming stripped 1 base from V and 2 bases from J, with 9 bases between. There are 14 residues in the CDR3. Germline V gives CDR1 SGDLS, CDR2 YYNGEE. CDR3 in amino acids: CASSVQGSNTEAFF. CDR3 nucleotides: TGTGCCAGCAGCGTACAGGGCAGTAACACTGAAGCTTTCTTT.

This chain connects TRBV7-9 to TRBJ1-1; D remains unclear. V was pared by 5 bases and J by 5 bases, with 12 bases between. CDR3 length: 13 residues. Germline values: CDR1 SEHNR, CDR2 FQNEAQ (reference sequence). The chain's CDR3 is CASSPISGTEAFF. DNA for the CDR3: TGTGCCAGCAGCCCTATTTCGGGGACTGAAGCTTTCTTT.

CDR3 protein: CASSSGLAGEETQYF. CDR3 bases: TGTGCCAGCAGCTCGGGACTAGCGGGGGAAGAGACCCAGTACTTC. The chain recombines TRBV7-7 with TRBJ2-5; 14 nucleotides match TRBD2. The CDR3 totals 15 residues. With V trimmed by 4 bases and J by 3 bases, 1 base remained unmatched. Germline V gene sequence: CDR1 SSHAT, CDR2 FNYEAQ (reference sequence).

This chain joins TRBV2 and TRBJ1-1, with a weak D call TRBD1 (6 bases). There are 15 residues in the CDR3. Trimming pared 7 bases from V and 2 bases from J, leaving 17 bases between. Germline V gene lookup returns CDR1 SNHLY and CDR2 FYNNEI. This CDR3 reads CASTISLTGNTEAFF. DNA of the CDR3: TGTGCCAGCACTATATCTTTGACAGGCAACACTGAAGCTTTCTTT. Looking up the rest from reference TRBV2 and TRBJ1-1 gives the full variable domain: EPEVTQTPSHQVTQMGQEVILRCVPISNHLYFYWYRQILGQKVEFLVSFYNNEISEKSEIFDDQFSVERPDGSNFTLKIRSTKLEDSAMYFCASTISLTGNTEAFFGQGTRLTVV.

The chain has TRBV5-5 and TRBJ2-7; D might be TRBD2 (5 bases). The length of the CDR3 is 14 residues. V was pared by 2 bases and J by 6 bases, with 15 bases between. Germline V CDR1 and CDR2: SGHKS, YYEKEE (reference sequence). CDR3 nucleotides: TGTGCCAGCAGCTTCCGACTATCAATATCCGAGCAGTACTTC. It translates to CASSFRLSISEQYF.

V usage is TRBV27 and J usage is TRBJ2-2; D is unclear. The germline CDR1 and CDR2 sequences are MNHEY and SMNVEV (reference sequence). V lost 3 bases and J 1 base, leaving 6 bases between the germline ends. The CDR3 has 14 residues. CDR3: CASSLAVNTGELFF. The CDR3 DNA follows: TGTGCCAGCAGTTTGGCAGTGAACACCGGGGAGCTGTTTTTT.

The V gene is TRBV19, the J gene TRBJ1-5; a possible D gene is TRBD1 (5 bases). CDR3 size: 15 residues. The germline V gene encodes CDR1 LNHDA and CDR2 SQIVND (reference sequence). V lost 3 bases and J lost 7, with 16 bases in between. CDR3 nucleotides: TGTGCCAGTAGTATGGGGCGGAAGGTAGGACAGCCCCAGCATTTT. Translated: CASSMGRKVGQPQHF. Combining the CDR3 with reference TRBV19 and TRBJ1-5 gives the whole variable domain DGGITQSPKYLFRKEGQNVTLSCEQNLNHDAMYWYRQDPGQGLRLIYYSQIVNDFQKGDIAEGYSVSREKKESFPLTVTSAQKNPTAFYLCASSMGRKVGQPQHFGDGTRLSIL.

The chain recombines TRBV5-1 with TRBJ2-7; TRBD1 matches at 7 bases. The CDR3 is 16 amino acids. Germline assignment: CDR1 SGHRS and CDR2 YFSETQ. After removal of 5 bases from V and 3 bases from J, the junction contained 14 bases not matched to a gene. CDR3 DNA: TGCGCCAGCAGGTTGAGGGGGCTAGCACAAAGCTACGAGCAGTACTTC. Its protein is CASRLRGLAQSYEQYF.

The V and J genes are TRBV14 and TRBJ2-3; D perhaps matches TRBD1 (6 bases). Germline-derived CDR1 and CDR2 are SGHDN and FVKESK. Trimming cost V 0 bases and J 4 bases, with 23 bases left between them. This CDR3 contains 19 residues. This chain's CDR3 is CASSQDRTVRASEPDTQYF. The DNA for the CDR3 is TGTGCCAGCAGCCAAGATCGGACAGTGAGAGCTAGTGAACCAGATACGCAGTATTTT.

The CDR3 protein is CASSLSAGGSYEQYF. The CDR3 DNA reads TGTGCCAGCAGTTTATCGGCAGGGGGCTCCTACGAGCAGTACTTC. This sequence joins TRBV27 and TRBJ2-7, with 7 positions matching TRBD1. Per the germline V gene, CDR1 is MNHEY and CDR2 is SMNVEV (reference sequence). The CDR3 contains 15 residues. The V and J ends lost 0 bases and 0 bases, in that order; junction bases with no gene match: 2.

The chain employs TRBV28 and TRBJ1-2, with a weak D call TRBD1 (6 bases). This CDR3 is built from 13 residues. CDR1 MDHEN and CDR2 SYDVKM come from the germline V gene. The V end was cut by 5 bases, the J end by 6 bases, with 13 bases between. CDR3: CASSPPRQDGYTF. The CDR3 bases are TGTGCCAGCAGTCCTCCAAGACAGGATGGCTACACCTTC.

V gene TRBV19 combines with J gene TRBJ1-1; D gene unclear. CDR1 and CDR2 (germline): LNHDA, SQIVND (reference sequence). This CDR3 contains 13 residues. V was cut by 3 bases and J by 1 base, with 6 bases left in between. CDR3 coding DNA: TGTGCCAGTAGTATGAAGAGGAACACTGAAGCTTTCTTT. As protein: CASSMKRNTEAFF.

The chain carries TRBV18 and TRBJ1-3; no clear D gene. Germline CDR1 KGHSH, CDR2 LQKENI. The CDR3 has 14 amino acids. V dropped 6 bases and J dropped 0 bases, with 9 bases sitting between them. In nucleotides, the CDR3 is TGTGCCAGCTCCCCGTACAGCTCTGGAAACACCATATATTTT. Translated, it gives CASSPYSSGNTIYF.

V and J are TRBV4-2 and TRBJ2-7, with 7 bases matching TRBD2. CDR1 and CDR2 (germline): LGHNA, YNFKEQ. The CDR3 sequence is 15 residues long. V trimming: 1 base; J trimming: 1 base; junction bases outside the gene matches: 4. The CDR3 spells CASSQGGRGSYEQYF. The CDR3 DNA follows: TGTGCCAGCAGCCAAGGGGGGAGGGGTTCCTACGAGCAGTACTTC.

Here the CDR3 reads CASSQEGSGVGEQYF. CDR3 nucleotide sequence: TGCGCCAGCAGCCAAGAGGGGTCAGGGGTGGGCGAGCAGTACTTC. The V and J genes are TRBV4-1 and TRBJ2-7, with D perhaps TRBD1 (6 bases). The V gene lost 0 bases and the J gene lost 6 bases, with 15 bases spanning the gap. Germline CDR1 reads MGHRA; CDR2 reads YSYEKL. The CDR3 has 15 amino acids.

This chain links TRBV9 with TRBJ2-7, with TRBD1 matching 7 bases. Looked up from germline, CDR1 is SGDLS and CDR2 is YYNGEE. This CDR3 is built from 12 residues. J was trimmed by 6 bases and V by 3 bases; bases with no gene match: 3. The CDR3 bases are TGTGCCAGCAGCGAGGCAGGGGGCGAGCAGTACTTC. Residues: CASSEAGGEQYF.